This T cell receptor beta chain appears in the sequencing data of a study of shared clonotypes between healthy human individuals. Germline trimming cut 2 bases from V and 3 bases from J; bases unmatched to any gene: 7. The CDR3 runs to 15 residues. Germline CDR1 reads ENHRY; CDR2 reads SYGVKD. Libraries were prepared by immunoSEQ multiplex PCR; TCRdb keeps only in-frame clonotypes and omits some of them. The table lists 2 million to 2.5 million clones, roughly 91% of them singletons. CD8 cells regarded as naive lacked CD45RO, were positively chosen for CCR7, and omitted terminally differentiated effector memory CD45RA+ cells.

The rearrangement joins TRBV10-3 to TRBJ2-7; 7 positions agree with TRBD2. Specimen: naive CD8+ T cells from PBMCs. This clonotype was sampled from a man aged 18 to 30 in good health. Some clones in this sample may be carry-over from other donors' samples. DNA of the CDR3: TGTGCCATCAGTGAGGGTCCGGGACTAATCTACGAGCAGTACTTC. Protein sequence: CAISEGPGLIYEQYF.